This TCR beta chain was identified in a study of CD8+ T cells in alopecia areata. Study at large: Treated patients were given oral tofacitinib, which was dosed at 5 to 10 mg twice daily.

After isolation, RNA underwent reverse transcription to generate cDNA as the sequencing template. TCRdb's copy holds only in-frame clones and misses some; the assay was immunoSEQ multiplex PCR. This table has roughly 150,000 clones, 80% to 90% appearing once. Study-wide findings and caveats: Higher clonality and more expanded CD8+ clones appeared in lesional than normal scalp.

The CDR3 consists of 13 residues. Germline CDR1 is SGHRS and CDR2 is YFSETQ. V dropped 0 bases and J dropped 5 bases, with 8 bases sitting between them. Alopecia areata patients provided lesional scalp punch biopsies and peripheral blood, both collected for the study. As concerns this clone: What it binds is not known.

The specimen comprised CD8+ T cells sorted from blood, sampled at week 0. The TCR comes from a human donor with alopecia areata. This rearrangement joins TRBV5-1 to TRBJ1-1, with D possibly matching TRBD1 (6 bases). The DNA for the CDR3 is TGCGCCAGCAGCTTGGAGGGGGTAACTGAAGCTTTCTTT. Translated, it gives CASSLEGVTEAFF.